This T cell receptor beta chain derives from a study of T cell responses to AZD1222 COVID-19 vaccine. Study-level findings and limits: Donors were largely white British and mainly female; clonal diversity was possibly underestimated. Spike-specific TCR breadth and depth went up after people got two AZD1222 doses.

V was clipped by 3 bases and J by 4 bases, with 11 bases between them. The germline gives CDR1 SGHNT, CDR2 YYREEE (reference sequence). The CDR3 extends over 14 amino acids. Timing groups of about 4 and about 12 weeks for second doses were pooled. The sample holds one count of this clone. Antigen: not known. Sequencing used immunoSEQ multiplex PCR; TCRdb keeps in-frame clones, though not all of them. The sample shows around 150,000 clones, around 90% of them seen only once. The V call is TRBV5-4, the J call TRBJ2-1; D unclear. Sequenced here: peripheral blood, sampled 28 days after the second AZD1222 dose. This clonotype was obtained from an adult who received the AZD1222 COVID-19 vaccine. DNA for the CDR3: TGTGCCAGCAGCTCTGGAGACAAATACAATGAGCAGTTCTTC. Translation: CASSSGDKYNEQFF.